These T cell receptor beta chains were read from a single sample in a study of PD-L1 blockade in urothelial cancer. The assay was immunoSEQ multiplex PCR, and TCRdb's table has in-frame clones only and misses some. Here the sample spans about 87,000 clones, 89% being singletons. The sample was PBMCs, taken around atezolizumab (anti-PD-L1) treatment. Source of these receptors: a woman older than 75 with urothelial cancer. The CDR3 runs from the conserved cysteine through the conserved F or W. The D gene is left open where the match is weak.

cdr3_length,v_call,d_call,cdr3_aa
13,TRBV29-1,TRBD2,CSVSSGRSPVMFF
16,TRBV5-4,TRBD2,CASSGHTRASGDTQYF
13,TRBV5-4,NA,CASSFPSQETQYF
16,TRBV2,TRBD2,CASSESTSGRAAEQFF
15,TRBV10-3,TRBD2,CAISEIAGYSYEQYF
18,TRBV9,TRBD1,CASSEGRVDRGRSDTQYF
13,TRBV27,NA,CASSFGRGEKLFF
12,TRBV27,TRBD1,CASSLPGGRTFF
17,TRBV4-2,TRBD2,CASSQESSGRAMDTQYF
16,TRBV29-1,TRBD2,CSAGLAGGTNTGELFF
13,TRBV7-2,NA,CASSLTTVRGYTF
15,TRBV7-3,TRBD2,CASSPEASGSNEQYF
17,TRBV27,TRBD1,CASGPRQGALGTDTQYF
14,TRBV27,NA,CATGVGQSVTEAFF
10,TRBV20-1,NA,CSASQETQYF
15,TRBV2,NA,CASSSRNLGSQPQHF
12,TRBV28,TRBD1,CASSRDREFYTF
15,TRBV27,NA,CASSPELASSYEQYF
15,TRBV6-5,TRBD1,CASNPGTGGRRQAFF
16,TRBV21-1,NA,CASSKDRTIKYNEQFF
13,TRBV14,TRBD2,CASSPSGGDEQYF
17,TRBV27,TRBD2,CASSPQLSRLAGGSQYF
17,TRBV7-3,NA,CASSLNRVYKGYNEQFF
15,TRBV4-2,NA,CASSQDWQSGNTIYF
15,TRBV5-1,TRBD1,CASSHQTGSQETQYF
15,TRBV27,NA,CASYPAEGKSYEQYF
13,TRBV2,TRBD1,CASLRGPNTEAFF
13,TRBV11-2,TRBD2,CASSRGGSYEQYF
15,TRBV28,TRBD1,CATINPGQGFTEAFF
14,TRBV25-1,NA,CASSEVDITGELFF
14,TRBV4-1,TRBD1,CASSQEQGTGTIYF
13,TRBV28,TRBD2,CASSETSDYEQYF
16,TRBV4-2,TRBD2,CASSPRTSGHYNEQFF
18,TRBV7-9,NA,CASSPSGRGLNSGNTIYF
15,TRBV28,NA,CASSRAVLRSGTQYF
14,TRBV27,TRBD2,CASSPGGVGGELFF
13,TRBV11-3,NA,CASSRRSTDTQYF
15,TRBV2,TRBD1,CASSEDRGEADTQYF
13,TRBV6-5,NA,CASSLSGTPEQYF
13,TRBV7-3,NA,CASSLRGGQPQHF
16,TRBV7-3,NA,CASSLNGGTLRETQYF
18,TRBV10-3,NA,CAISEVYRESSGANVLTF
15,TRBV9,TRBD1,CASSVTGGASETQYF
15,TRBV5-1,NA,CASSPIAGSGNTIYF
14,TRBV7-3,TRBD2,CASSGTSGYNEQFF
11,TRBV5-5,NA,CASSIHTEQYF
17,TRBV7-9,TRBD1,CASSLLSGQGRLYGYTF
17,TRBV7-2,TRBD2,CASSPFGSGGATDTQYF
16,TRBV6-1,NA,CASSEFQGISYNEQFF
16,TRBV6-1,TRBD2,CASSAPSGRTRSEQYF
15,TRBV7-3,TRBD1,CASSKGDRLNEKLFF
16,TRBV7-9,NA,CASSPTRGVIGYGYTF
15,TRBV28,TRBD1,CASSLGTGANQPQHF
14,TRBV5-8,TRBD2,CASSNPGGAREQFF
16,TRBV27,TRBD2,CASSSLGLARGETQYF
14,TRBV27,NA,CASSLTGTNYGYTF
16,TRBV7-9,NA,CASSSNLLGPDNEQFF
18,TRBV5-8,NA,CASSLGRRQAYSGNTIYF
17,TRBV6-1,NA,CASSEKPGASRNEKLFF
11,TRBV6-6,NA,CASSPANEQYF